This T cell receptor beta chain was captured by sequencing in a study of blood T cells in healthy people across ages (dated by TCRdb to 2015 to 2017). Study-level background: Template switching captured roughly one uniquely barcoded TCR beta cDNA molecule per two T cells in model experiments. To avoid experimental bias, donors of different ages were spread randomly across the sequencing lanes. Four age groups were formed from the donors: young (average roughly 16 years), middle-aged (just under 40), aged (about 62) and long-lived (approximately 78). The study measured age-related changes in TCR beta repertoire diversity using deep sequencing normalized with unique cDNA molecular identifiers. Using the same blood draw, the study looked at two additional independent replicas of 1 million unique cDNA reads for two donors, one aged 18 to 30 and the other aged 80 or older.

To note about this clonotype: Its recognized antigen is unknown. One base away there is no much larger clone; base qualities are not given.

Spanning cysteine to phenylalanine, the CDR3 consists of 13 amino acids. Of the read, only the CDR3 DNA is kept; its 39 bases are in frame from base 1. Reading the germline V gene gives CDR1 SGHVS and CDR2 FQNEAQ. V is clipped by 5 bases and J by 9 bases, and the sequence between their germline boundaries is 14 bases long. The paper as a whole reports these results and caveats: Compared with the aged group, the long-lived group had more naive CD4+ T cells, fewer expanded clones and increased TCR diversity, a pattern suggesting age selection. The percentage of naive T cells measured by flow cytometry correlated strongly with observed TCR beta diversity. Total diversity estimates from one million sequenced T cells were considered lower bounds and underestimates. Observed TCR beta diversity per million T cells fell roughly linearly with age, and a significant reduction was already apparent by age around 44. The CMV infection status of donors was not known, potentially confounding age-related changes in expanded clonotypes. Since profiling was done on bulk unsorted PBMCs, naive and antigen-experienced compartments could not be conclusively compared.

Systemically healthy Caucasian individuals from Russia, approximately 39 in total and aged about 6 to 90 years, were included as donors. Each donor gave about 9.2 milliliters of peripheral blood, drawn into EDTA-treated Vacutainer tubes. Ficoll-Paque density-gradient centrifugation was used to isolate PBMCs, with at least 6 million per sample. Trizol reagent was used to extract total RNA from the PBMCs, yielding at least 6 micrograms per sample. The percentages of naive CD45RAhigh/CD27high T cells were determined by flow cytometry on a PBMC aliquot from every donor. Preparation of the library involved 5' RACE. Instrument on record: Illumina HiSeq 2500. A second PCR of about 6 to 11 cycles was performed with a sample-barcoded 5' primer and a J-beta primer mix. Each TCR beta cDNA molecule received a unique molecular identifier from a template-switch 5' adaptor carrying 12 random nucleotides. At least 2.5 million CDR3-containing paired-end reads were obtained from each sample. All of the RNA was converted into first-strand cDNA using the Mint cDNA synthesis kit, with a TRBC-specific oligonucleotide serving as the primer. All cDNA was treated with uracil-DNA glycosylase and then went through a first 18-cycle PCR with the universal primers M1SS and BC2_uni_R. In the paper's pipeline: For normalization, 1 million high-quality reads were randomly selected from each sample, with every read carrying a distinct molecular identifier. Reads with shared molecular identifiers were discarded instead of being binned into consensus sequences. MiTCR, set to a Q25 quality threshold and the strictest error-elimination algorithm, was used for CDR3 identification, clonotype clustering and error correction. A nonparametric unseen species model with Euler transformation was used to estimate a lower bound on total TCR beta diversity. TCRdb redid the processing of the public reads, applying fastp at Q25 and MiXCR, and retained in-frame beta chains. Each CDR3 protein appears once, grouped with its most common genes and DNA. The V and J calls were not made by the authors but by TCRdb's processing. The sample table lists about 1.6 million distinct CDR3 sequences, 34% of them with a count of one. In total, the top ten clones hold roughly 12% of the sample.

The V gene is TRBV7-8 and the J gene is TRBJ1-5; TRBD1 is perhaps the D gene, given 6 matching bases. Sequencing was carried out using blood. The sequence derives from a woman in her thirties in good health. In nucleotides, the sequence is TGTGCCAGCAGCGCCTGGGGGGGCCGGCCCCAGCATTTT. This sequence encodes CASSAWGGRPQHF.